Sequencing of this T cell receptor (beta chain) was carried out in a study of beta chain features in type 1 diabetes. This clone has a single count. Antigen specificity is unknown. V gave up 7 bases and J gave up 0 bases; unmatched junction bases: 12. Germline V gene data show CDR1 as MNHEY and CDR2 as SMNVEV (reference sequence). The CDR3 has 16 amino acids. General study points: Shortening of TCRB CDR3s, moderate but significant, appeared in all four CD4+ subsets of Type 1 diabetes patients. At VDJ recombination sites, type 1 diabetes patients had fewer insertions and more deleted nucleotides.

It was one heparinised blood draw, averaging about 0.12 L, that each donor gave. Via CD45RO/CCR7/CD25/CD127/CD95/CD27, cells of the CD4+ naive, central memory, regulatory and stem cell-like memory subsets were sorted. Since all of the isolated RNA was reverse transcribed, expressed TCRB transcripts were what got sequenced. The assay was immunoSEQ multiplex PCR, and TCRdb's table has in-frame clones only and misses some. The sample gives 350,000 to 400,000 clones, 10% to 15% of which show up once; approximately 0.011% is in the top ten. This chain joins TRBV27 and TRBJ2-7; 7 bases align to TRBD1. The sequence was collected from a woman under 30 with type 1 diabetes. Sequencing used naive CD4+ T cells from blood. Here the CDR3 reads CASNTRGDRDSYEQYF. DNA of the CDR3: TGTGCCAGCAACACCCGGGGCGACAGGGACTCCTACGAGCAGTACTTC.